Sequencing of this T cell receptor (beta chain) was carried out in a study of blood T cell repertoires in COVID-19. Looking at the study overall: Donors in the United States, Italy and Spain gave samples during acute or convalescent COVID-19. In each case, the material was cDNA or gDNA derived from T cells, B-cell-depleted T cells, or PBMCs.

As originally analysed: Amplified reference gene primers provided the basis for estimating nucleated cell counts. The table came from immunoSEQ multiplex PCR; TCRdb's copy has only in-frame clones and leaves some out. From that table come the V and J calls and clone size; the DNA was used to work out D and trimming. The table includes 150,000 to 200,000 clones, roughly 80% detected once. The V gene's germline CDR1 is MNHEY and CDR2 SMNVEV (reference sequence). Deletions cut 0 bases from V and 1 base from J, with 21 bases between. CDR3 length: 19 residues. The gene calls are TRBV27 and TRBJ1-1; D is unclear. This sequence was found in a man aged 60 to 75 with acute or convalescent COVID-19. Sequenced material: peripheral blood. The CDR3 DNA is TGTGCCAGCAGTTTATCGCTCGGCAGGTCAAGGATGTGGAACACTGAAGCTTTCTTT. It translates to CASSLSLGRSRMWNTEAFF.